One sample yielded the 17 T cell receptor beta chains listed below, sequenced in a study of Tregs in tolerant kidney transplant recipients. Mixed chimerism was transient after nonmyeloablative marrow transplants from related graft donors. Generated by immunoSEQ multiplex PCR, the TCRdb table keeps only in-frame clones and is missing some. The data show approximately 90,000 clones, approximately 94% seen once. The material sequenced was CD4+ T cells from blood (PBMCs), taken 12 months after the transplant. These receptors came from a human patient who received a combined kidney and bone marrow transplant. T cells may partly derive from the graft donor.

This sequence joins TRBV2 and TRBJ2-5; 7 nucleotides match TRBD1. Matching the DNA end better, TRBJ2-7 makes the J call doubtful. The CDR3 consists of 13 residues. The germline CDR1 and CDR2 sequences are SNHLY and FYNNEI. CDR3 in DNA: TGTGCCAGCAGAACAGGGACAGCCTACGAGCAGTACTTC. This translates into CASRTGTAYEQYF.

This chain uses TRBV7-3 with TRBJ2-1, with D tentatively TRBD2 (6 bases). With 5 bases removed from V and 0 bases from J, the gap between germline ends came to 14 bases. Per germline, CDR1 SGHTA and CDR2 FQGTGA. The CDR3 has 16 residues. For the CDR3, the DNA is TGTGCCAGCAGCCAAACTTCGGGGGTCTCCTACAATGAGCAGTTCTTC. It translates to CASSQTSGVSYNEQFF. Combining the CDR3 with reference TRBV7-3 and TRBJ2-1 gives the whole variable domain GAGVSQTPSNKVTEKGKYVELRCDPISGHTALYWYRQSLGQGPEFLIYFQGTGAADDSGLPNDRFFAVRPEGSVSTLKIQRTERGDSAVYLCASSQTSGVSYNEQFFGPGTRLTVL.

The chain carries TRBV7-6 and TRBJ2-2, with D possibly being TRBD1 (6 bases). Trimming pared 5 bases from V and 3 bases from J, leaving 13 bases between. Per the germline V gene, CDR1 is SGHVS and CDR2 is FNYEAQ. The CDR3 has 15 residues. The chain's CDR3 is CASSPRDTYTGELFF. The DNA of the CDR3 is TGTGCCAGCAGCCCAAGGGACACCTACACCGGGGAGCTGTTTTTT.

V gene TRBV5-6 combines with J gene TRBJ2-2; D is possibly TRBD1 (6 bases). Trimming stripped 0 bases from V and 1 base from J, with 13 bases between. The CDR3 runs to 17 residues. Germline V gene lookup returns CDR1 SGHDT and CDR2 YYEEEE. The CDR3 sequence is CASSLATGSWNTGELFF. DNA for the CDR3: TGTGCCAGCAGCTTGGCTACAGGGTCCTGGAACACCGGGGAGCTGTTTTTT.

V and J are TRBV6-1 and TRBJ2-7; TRBD1 agrees at 8 bases. Unmatched junction bases numbered 6, after V lost 6 bases and J lost 2 bases. The CDR3 loop spans 14 amino acids. Germline V CDR1 and CDR2: MNHNS, SASEGT. The CDR3, as DNA: TGTGCCAGCAGCGGGACAGGAGGGGCCTACGAGCAGTACTTC. Amino acid sequence: CASSGTGGAYEQYF.

The V gene is TRBV19, the J gene TRBJ1-1; D is unclear. V was clipped by 5 bases and J by 1 base, with 8 bases between them. CDR3 length equals 13 residues. Germline-derived CDR1 and CDR2 are LNHDA and SQIVND (reference sequence). CDR3: CASSSTGNTEAFF. CDR3 DNA sequence: TGTGCCAGTAGTTCAACGGGGAACACTGAAGCTTTCTTT.

The chain carries TRBV7-2 and TRBJ2-5; no definite D call. Germline V gene lookup returns CDR1 SGHTA and CDR2 FQGNSA. Trimming stripped 4 bases from V and 8 bases from J, with 8 bases between. This CDR3 spans 11 amino acids. This CDR3 reads CASSYTNTQYF. The CDR3, as DNA: TGTGCCAGCAGCTATACTAATACCCAGTACTTC.

The V gene is TRBV30, the J gene TRBJ2-7; D perhaps matches TRBD1 (6 bases). Trimming stripped 5 bases from V and 3 bases from J, with 26 bases between. Germline CDR1 reads GTSNPN; CDR2 reads SVGIG (reference sequence). This CDR3 has 17 residues. The CDR3 spells CAWGVATRAKTGYEQYF. DNA for the CDR3: TGTGCCTGGGGGGTAGCCACAAGGGCCAAGACAGGCTACGAGCAGTACTTC.

The chain carries TRBV18 and TRBJ2-3; 8 bases agree with TRBD2. The ends lost 4 bases at V and 13 bases at J; junction bases unmatched: 10. In germline, CDR1 is KGHSH, CDR2 LQKENI. The CDR3 covers 13 residues. The CDR3 here is CASSLPGGFAEYF. The CDR3 bases are TGTGCCAGCTCACTGCCGGGGGGGTTCGCAGAGTATTTT.

DNA for the CDR3: TGTGCCAGCAGCTTACGACTAGCGGACTACAATGAGCAGTTCTTC. It yields the protein CASSLRLADYNEQFF. The chain carries TRBV7-9 and TRBJ2-1, with 9 bases aligning to TRBD2. Germline V gene sequence: CDR1 SEHNR, CDR2 FQNEAQ (reference sequence). The CDR3 is made up of 15 amino acids. The ends lost 2 bases at V and 3 bases at J; junction bases unmatched: 2.

The chain carries TRBV4-2 and TRBJ2-4; 9 nucleotides match TRBD1. This CDR3 region has 18 residues. Trimming removed 4 bases from V and 6 bases from J; junction bases left unmatched: 16. Germline CDR1 is LGHNA and CDR2 is YNFKEQ. The CDR3 nucleotides are TGTGCCAGCAGCCCTAATATGAGACCGGGACAGGGAAGAAACATTCAGTACTTC. It specifies CASSPNMRPGQGRNIQYF.

CDR3 nucleotides: TGTGCCAGCAGGGAGGTGGGAAATCAGCCCCAGCATTTT. It encodes CASREVGNQPQHF. This chain connects TRBV2 to TRBJ1-5; no reliable D call. Germline values: CDR1 SNHLY, CDR2 FYNNEI. The CDR3 is 13 amino acids. The germline V and J ends were trimmed by 6 bases and 4 bases, with 10 bases remaining between them.

This clone was picked up one time. The J gene is TRBJ2-1, the V gene TRBV4-3, with D possibly matching TRBD1 (6 bases). Trimming cost V 0 bases and J 4 bases, with 13 bases left between them. This CDR3 spans 16 amino acids. Germline CDR1 LGHNA, CDR2 YSLEER. The CDR3 here is CASSQDSRTAYNEQFF. The CDR3 DNA is TGCGCCAGCAGCCAAGATTCCAGGACAGCTTACAATGAGCAGTTCTTC.

This chain uses TRBV27 with TRBJ2-7; 7 nucleotides align to TRBD1. Germline trimming cut 3 bases from V and 2 bases from J; bases unmatched to any gene: 4. This CDR3 is 14 amino acids long. Germline loops: CDR1 MNHEY, CDR2 SMNVEV (reference sequence). The CDR3 sequence: CASSFRDRTYEQYF. The CDR3 DNA sequence: TGTGCCAGCAGTTTCCGGGACAGAACCTACGAGCAGTACTTC.

The rearrangement links TRBV2 to TRBJ1-2, with D uncertain. The CDR3 covers 12 residues. Trimming took off 4 bases at V and 4 bases at J, with 7 bases between the two ends. CDR1 and CDR2 (germline): SNHLY, FYNNEI. The CDR3 nucleotides read TGTGCCAGCAGTGGCGCGGGCTATGGCTACACCTTC. This gives the protein CASSGAGYGYTF.

The J gene is TRBJ1-5, the V gene TRBV5-1; TRBD1 matches 8 bases. V lost 4 bases to trimming and J lost 5 bases; unmatched junction nucleotides: 2. CDR3 length: 13 residues. The germline V gene encodes CDR1 SGHRS and CDR2 YFSETQ. CDR3 protein: CASSLTGDQPQHF. The DNA for the CDR3 is TGCGCCAGCAGCCTGACAGGGGATCAGCCCCAGCATTTT.

The rearrangement joins TRBV30 to TRBJ1-1; 7 bases are a match to TRBD1. The CDR3 runs to 17 residues. Germline trimming cut 0 bases from V and 4 bases from J; bases unmatched to any gene: 14. Germline CDR1 reads GTSNPN; CDR2 reads SVGIG (reference sequence). Here the CDR3 DNA reads TGTGCCTGGAGTGTAAGCGCGACAGGGCACGACGGCACTGAAGCTTTCTTT. This codes for CAWSVSATGHDGTEAFF. The complete variable domain, with remaining parts taken from reference TRBV30 and TRBJ1-1, reads SQTIHQWPATLVQPVGSPLSLECTVEGTSNPNLYWYRQAAGRGLQLLFYSVGIGQISSEVPQNLSASRPQDRQFILSSKKLLLSDSGFYLCAWSVSATGHDGTEAFFGQGTRLTVV.